The source of this T cell receptor beta chain is a study of CD8 T cells in Susac syndrome. When the RNA was reverse transcribed, random hexamers were used with an input of about 0.5 to 1 ug. TCRdb used MiXCR to reprocess the immunoSEQ multiplex PCR reads, holding one entry per CDR3 protein. Here the sample spans about 82,000 distinct CDR3 sequences, 95% to 96% being singletons. Germline CDR1 reads SGHTA; CDR2 reads FQGNSA. The V gene lost 2 bases and the J gene lost 2 bases, with 15 bases spanning the gap. The CDR3 is 16 residues long. Negative isolation was used for CD8+ and CD4+ T cells, and FACS enrichment was applied to TEMRA cells.

Sequenced input: CD8+ T cells from PBMCs. V is TRBV7-2 and J is TRBJ2-5; a possible D gene is TRBD1 (6 bases). The TCR was taken from a human donor with Susac syndrome. The chain's CDR3 is CASSLTLGDNQETQYF. The CDR3 nucleotides are TGTGCCAGCAGCTTAACTCTCGGGGACAATCAAGAGACCCAGTACTTC.